This TCR beta chain came from a study of cytomegalovirus exposure and HLA in healthy donors. In the PCR, 60 Vbeta and 13 Jbeta primers were used. TCRdb's table, derived via immunoSEQ multiplex PCR, lists solely in-frame clones and lacks some. Listed are 90,000 to 130,000 clones; 3.7% falls within the top ten. J lost 5 bases, V lost 3 bases, and 5 bases had no gene match. The CDR3 has 15 amino acids. Germline CDR1 and CDR2: SGHDT and YYEEEE. This sequence joins TRBV5-6 and TRBJ2-5, with 12 bases fitting TRBD2. The clonotype originates from a man in his thirties or forties in good health and CMV-seronegative. Sequenced material: PBMCs. The CDR3 loop reads CASSSLAGGTETQYF. As DNA, the CDR3 is TGTGCCAGCAGCTCGCTAGCGGGGGGGACTGAGACCCAGTACTTC.